This T cell receptor (beta chain) originates from a study of blood T cell repertoires in COVID-19. Study summary: The samples span acute and convalescent COVID-19 from the United States, Italy and Spain. Sample material is recorded as cDNA or gDNA derived from T cells, B-cell-depleted T cells, or PBMCs.

V gave up 7 bases and J gave up 7 bases; unmatched junction bases: 10. The CDR3 runs to 14 residues. CDR1 is LNHDA, CDR2 SQIVND, per germline (reference sequence). Authors' processing steps: Scientists estimated how many nucleated cells there were by amplifying reference gene primers. The table came from immunoSEQ multiplex PCR; TCRdb's copy has only in-frame clones and leaves some out. That table gives V, J and clone size, and the DNA gave D and trimming. The data show some 26,000 clones, roughly nine tenths seen once. Sequences were obtained from peripheral blood. The receptor's source is a man between 65 and 79 years old with active COVID-19. The V and J genes are TRBV19 and TRBJ1-5, with 7 bases fitting TRBD1. The CDR3 DNA reads as TGTGCCAGTACCCCGACAGGGCCAACGCAGCCCCAGCATTTT. Protein: CASTPTGPTQPQHF.